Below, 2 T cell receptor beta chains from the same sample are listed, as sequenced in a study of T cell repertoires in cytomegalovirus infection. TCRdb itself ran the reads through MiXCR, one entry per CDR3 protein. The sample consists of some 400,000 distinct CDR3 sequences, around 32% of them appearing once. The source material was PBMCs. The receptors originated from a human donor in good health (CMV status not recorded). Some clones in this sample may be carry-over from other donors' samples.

The CDR3 loop is CASSQVMGISPLHF. CDR3 nucleotides: TGTGCCAGCAGCCAAGTTATGGGAATTTCACCCCTCCACTTT. This chain joins TRBV7-9 and TRBJ1-6; D gene unclear. There are 14 residues in the CDR3. From germline, CDR1 is SEHNR and CDR2 FQNEAQ (reference sequence). Trimming shortened V by 5 bases and J by 9 bases, and 14 bases separated the two germline ends.

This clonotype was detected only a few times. The CDR3 reads CASSFWTGGRDEQFF. The CDR3 DNA is TGTGCCAGCAGTTTCTGGACAGGGGGTCGGGATGAGCAGTTCTTC. The rearrangement joins TRBV12-3 or TRBV12-4 to TRBJ2-1, with 10 bases matching TRBD1. The CDR3 runs 15 residues. V was clipped by 3 bases and J by 8 bases; unmatched bases: 7.